Each of the 27 T cell receptor beta chains below was sequenced from the same sample in a study of CD8 T cells in Susac syndrome. The authors reverse transcribed roughly 0.5 to 1 ug RNA with random hexamers. TCRdb processed the immunoSEQ multiplex PCR reads anew with MiXCR; each CDR3 protein has one entry. The sample lists roughly 200,000 distinct CDR3 sequences, about 94% occurring once. The sequencing input was CD4+ T cells from PBMCs. These receptors were obtained from a human donor with multiple sclerosis.

This chain links TRBV23-1 with TRBJ2-7; tentative D call: TRBD1 (5 bases). TRBV23-1 has ORF status, its function being uncertain. The CDR3 is made up of 16 amino acids. V lost 0 bases to trimming and J lost 5 bases, with 17 bases between them. As DNA, the CDR3 is TGCGCCAGCAGTCAATCTGGGCAGGGAAACCATCACGAGCAGTACTTC. It is translated as CASSQSGQGNHHEQYF.

This clonotype has a handful of counts. V and J are TRBV6-5 and TRBJ1-1; TRBD1 matches at 7 bases. V shed 5 bases, J shed 3 bases, and the junction held 3 bases outside the gene matches. Germline CDR1 is MNHEY and CDR2 is SVGAGI. The CDR3 is made up of 13 amino acids. The DNA of the CDR3 is TGTGCCAGCAGTCTCACAGGGGACACTGAAGCTTTCTTT. Protein: CASSLTGDTEAFF.

The chain has TRBV27 and TRBJ1-6, with unresolved D. The CDR3 consists of 14 residues. The germline V and J ends were trimmed by 6 bases and 10 bases, with 16 bases remaining between them. CDR1 MNHEY and CDR2 SMNVEV come from the germline V gene (reference sequence). The CDR3 sequence: CASSPSMVGSPLHF. For the CDR3, the DNA is TGTGCCAGCAGCCCGTCGATGGTAGGATCACCCCTCCACTTT.

This clonotype showed up just a few times. The chain uses TRBV29-1 and TRBJ2-1; D perhaps matches TRBD1 (5 bases). Trimming cost V 5 bases and J 3 bases, with 11 bases left between them. The germline V gene has CDR1 SQVTM and CDR2 ANQGSEA. The CDR3 covers 13 residues. The CDR3 is CSVLGRDYNEQFF. In nucleotides, the CDR3 is TGCAGCGTTTTGGGCAGGGACTACAATGAGCAGTTCTTC.

The genes are TRBV24-1 and TRBJ2-1; possibly TRBD1 or TRBD2 for D (5 bases each). This CDR3 spans 19 amino acids. Trimming stripped 3 bases from V and 4 bases from J, with 24 bases between. Looked up from germline, CDR1 is KGHDR and CDR2 is SFDVKD. CDR3 in amino acids: CATSDGLGRGPLTYNEQFF. Here the CDR3 DNA reads TGTGCCACCAGTGATGGTTTGGGACGGGGACCCCTAACATACAATGAGCAGTTCTTC.

The DNA for the CDR3 is TGTGCCAGCACCAACGGTGGCTACACCTTC. Translating it yields CASTNGGYTF. The rearrangement links TRBV6-6 to TRBJ1-2; no firm D call. The CDR3 is made up of 10 amino acids. Germline CDR1 is MNHNY and CDR2 is SVGAGI (reference sequence). V lost 7 bases and J lost 7, with 7 bases in between.

V is TRBV20-1 and J is TRBJ1-1, with D unresolved. Germline lookup yields CDR1 DFQATT and CDR2 SNEGSKA (reference sequence). The CDR3 extends over 15 amino acids. The ends were cut back, 3 bases at V and 1 base at J, with 15 bases in the middle. The CDR3 bases are TGCAGTGCTAGGGGCCCGGCAGGACCGAACACTGAAGCTTTCTTT. This sequence encodes CSARGPAGPNTEAFF.

This chain uses TRBV20-1 with TRBJ1-1, with unresolved D. Trimming removed 2 bases at V and 10 bases at J, with 17 bases between. CDR1 is DFQATT, CDR2 SNEGSKA, per germline (reference sequence). The CDR3 spans 13 residues. CDR3 coding DNA: TGCAGTGCTAGAAAAACAAATTCTTGGGGAGCTTTCTTT. Translated: CSARKTNSWGAFF.

This chain uses TRBV2 with TRBJ1-1, with TRBD1 matching over 10 bases. Germline assignment: CDR1 SNHLY and CDR2 FYNNEI. The trim removed 5 bases at V and 4 bases at J, leaving 7 bases unmatched. CDR3 length equals 15 residues. CDR3: CASSQDRGWATEAFF. DNA of the CDR3: TGTGCCAGCAGTCAGGACAGGGGGTGGGCCACTGAAGCTTTCTTT.

This chain uses TRBV30 with TRBJ2-7, with 7 bases aligning to TRBD1. V shed 2 bases, J shed 5 bases, and the junction held 6 bases outside the gene matches. The V gene's germline CDR1 is GTSNPN and CDR2 SVGIG (reference sequence). The CDR3 spans 13 residues. The CDR3 region has the DNA TGTGCCTGGAGTCGACAGGGTCGGGACGAGCAGTACTTC. Its translation is CAWSRQGRDEQYF.

The V call is TRBV20-1, the J call TRBJ2-4; 7 bases match TRBD2. The V and J ends lost 5 bases and 1 base, in that order; junction bases with no gene match: 14. CDR3 length: 17 amino acids. Germline CDR1 DFQATT, CDR2 SNEGSKA (reference sequence). For the CDR3, the DNA is TGCAGTGCTCCCGGGGGGTATGGAGAAGGTGCCAAAAACATTCAGTACTTC. It encodes CSAPGGYGEGAKNIQYF.

The chain recombines TRBV29-1 with TRBJ1-2, with 10 bases aligning to TRBD1. V was pared by 5 bases and J by 9 bases, with 9 bases of the junction left unmatched. CDR1 and CDR2 from the germline V gene are SQVTM and ANQGSEA. The CDR3 consists of 13 residues. The CDR3 coding sequence is TGCAGCGTTTCATGGACAGGGGGGAGTAGCTACACCTTC. Its translation: CSVSWTGGSSYTF.

This clonotype was seen a single time. The rearrangement uses TRBV6-6 and TRBJ2-7; D tentatively fits TRBD1 or TRBD2 (5 bases each). CDR1 and CDR2 (germline): MNHNY, SVGAGI (reference sequence). This CDR3 is built from 11 residues. V lost 7 bases, J lost 6 bases, and 10 bases lay in between. CDR3 in amino acids: CASNQGPEQYF. The CDR3 DNA reads TGTGCCAGCAACCAGGGACCCGAGCAGTACTTC.

The CDR3 loop reads CSAGGQGESEAFF. CDR3 coding DNA: TGCAGTGCAGGGGGACAGGGGGAGTCTGAAGCTTTCTTT. V is TRBV20-1 and J is TRBJ1-1; 11 nucleotides match TRBD1. This CDR3 has 13 amino acids. J lost 6 bases, V lost 6 bases, and 6 bases had no gene match. Germline lookup yields CDR1 DFQATT and CDR2 SNEGSKA (reference sequence).

The chain uses TRBV29-1 and TRBJ2-7; no clear D gene. Trimming cost V 4 bases and J 6 bases, with 10 bases left between them. There are 11 residues in the CDR3. Germline CDR1 SQVTM, CDR2 ANQGSEA. The CDR3 region is CSVAKASEQYF. The CDR3 DNA reads as TGCAGCGTTGCGAAGGCCTCCGAGCAGTACTTC.

The genes are TRBV15 and TRBJ2-2; D perhaps matches TRBD2 (5 bases). CDR3 size: 15 residues. V lost 8 bases and J lost 0, with 13 bases in between. Germline V gene lookup returns CDR1 LNHNV and CDR2 YYDKDF (reference sequence). The CDR3 loop is CATAQERSNTGELFF. CDR3 coding DNA: TGTGCCACCGCGCAGGAGCGGTCGAACACCGGGGAGCTGTTTTTT.

This chain connects TRBV5-6 to TRBJ1-6; 8 nucleotides agree with TRBD1. CDR3 size: 16 residues. Per germline, CDR1 SGHDT and CDR2 YYEEEE. Losses at the gene ends were 0 bases for V and 8 bases for J; bases not matched to a gene: 7. The CDR3 DNA sequence: TGTGCCAGCAGCTTGGCGTTCCTGACAGGGGATTCACCCCTCCACTTT. It specifies CASSLAFLTGDSPLHF.

V is TRBV29-1 and J is TRBJ1-2; D ambiguous. The V gene's germline CDR1 is SQVTM and CDR2 ANQGSEA. V was shortened by 4 bases and J by 1 base, with 13 bases between the two germline ends. The CDR3 length is 14 residues. CDR3 amino acids: CSVGNSANNYGYTF. The CDR3, as DNA: TGCAGCGTTGGTAACAGCGCGAATAACTATGGCTACACCTTC.

The V call is TRBV11-1, the J call TRBJ2-7; 9 bases match TRBD1. Per the germline V gene, CDR1 is SGHAT and CDR2 is FQDESV (reference sequence). With V trimmed by 5 bases and J by 3 bases, 17 bases remained unmatched. CDR3 length equals 18 residues. As DNA, the CDR3 is TGTGCCAGCAGCCCATCGTCCGGGACAGGGAACTTCCGCTACGAGCAGTACTTC. This encodes CASSPSSGTGNFRYEQYF.

The genes are TRBV3-1 and TRBJ1-5; no firm D call. The CDR3 contains 15 residues. Trimming removed 0 bases from V and 1 base from J, with 7 bases in between. Germline loops: CDR1 LGHDT, CDR2 YNNKEL (reference sequence). CDR3 nucleotide sequence: TGTGCCAGCAGCCAAGATCGGTCGAGCAATCAGCCCCAGCATTTT. This translates into CASSQDRSSNQPQHF.

The V and J genes are TRBV4-3 and TRBJ2-4, with 11 bases that match TRBD1. J was trimmed by 7 bases and V by 3 bases; bases with no gene match: 11. CDR3 length equals 17 residues. From germline, CDR1 is LGHNA and CDR2 YSLEER. The DNA for the CDR3 is TGCGCCAGCAGCCACAGGACAGGGGGCTCCGGCGGGAACATTCAGTACTTC. Its protein is CASSHRTGGSGGNIQYF.

The chain carries TRBV3-1 and TRBJ1-6; D possibly corresponds to TRBD1 (5 bases). Germline values: CDR1 LGHDT, CDR2 YNNKEL (reference sequence). Trimming took 4 bases from V and 4 from J, leaving 14 bases between them. This CDR3 contains 16 residues. CDR3 bases: TGTGCCAGCAGCCCCCGACAGAAGGGATATAATTCACCCCTCCACTTT. It encodes CASSPRQKGYNSPLHF. Drawing the rest from reference TRBV3-1 and TRBJ1-6, the complete variable domain is DTAVSQTPKYLVTQMGNDKSIKCEQNLGHDTMYWYKQDSKKFLKIMFSYNNKELIINETVPNRFSPKSPDKAHLNLHINSLELGDSAVYFCASSPRQKGYNSPLHFGNGTRLTVT.

This clonotype was counted a single time. The V and J genes are TRBV23-1 and TRBJ2-1; D call uncertain. TRBV23-1 is an ORF, with its function uncertain. The CDR3 totals 14 residues. V was trimmed by 0 bases and J by 10 bases, leaving 13 bases between them. The CDR3 DNA reads TGCGCCAGCAGTCAATCGATCCCCGTACGAGAGCAGTTCTTC. It encodes CASSQSIPVREQFF.

V gene TRBV28 combines with J gene TRBJ2-4; D gene uncertain. Trimming stripped 5 bases from V and 0 bases from J, with 5 bases between. This CDR3 has 13 residues. CDR1 is MDHEN, CDR2 SYDVKM, per germline. The DNA for the CDR3 is TGTGCCAGCAGTCTTATAGCCAAAAACATTCAGTACTTC. Encoded protein: CASSLIAKNIQYF.

J is TRBJ2-4 and V is TRBV29-1, with TRBD2 as a possible D gene (5 bases). CDR1 SQVTM and CDR2 ANQGSEA come from the germline V gene. This CDR3 has 11 residues. Between the trimmed V and J ends, which lost 4 bases and 9 bases, there was a span of 10 bases. The CDR3 bases are TGCAGCGTTGCATCGGAGGCCATTCAGTACTTC. This encodes CSVASEAIQYF. Full variable domain (outside the CDR3, taken from reference TRBV29-1 and TRBJ2-4): SAVISQKPSRDICQRGTSLTIQCQVDSQVTMMFWYRQQPGQSLTLIATANQGSEATYESGFVIDKFPISRPNLTFSTLTVSNMSPEDSSIYLCSVASEAIQYFGAGTRLSVL.

This sequence joins TRBV7-8 and TRBJ2-1; 9 bases fit TRBD2. The germline V gene encodes CDR1 SGHVS and CDR2 FQNEAQ. With 2 bases clipped from V and 5 bases from J, the junction kept 7 bases outside the gene matches. The CDR3 spans 16 residues. This CDR3 reads CASSLMSRGGNNEQFF. The CDR3 region has the DNA TGTGCCAGCAGCTTAATGTCGCGGGGGGGCAACAATGAGCAGTTCTTC.

The rearrangement uses TRBV15 and TRBJ2-7; 7 bases are a match to TRBD1. J lost 4 bases, V lost 2 bases, and 8 bases had no gene match. The germline V gene has CDR1 LNHNV and CDR2 YYDKDF (reference sequence). CDR3 length equals 15 residues. DNA of the CDR3: TGTGCCACCAGCAGAACACAGGGGTTGGCATACGAGCAGTACTTC. Translation gives CATSRTQGLAYEQYF. Using reference TRBV15 and TRBJ2-7 for the parts outside the CDR3, the full variable domain is DAMVIQNPRYQVTQFGKPVTLSCSQTLNHNVMYWYQQKSSQAPKLLFHYYDKDFNNEADTPDNFQSRRPNTSFCFLDIRSPGLGDTAMYLCATSRTQGLAYEQYFGPGTRLTVT.